The TCR beta chain under discussion was sequenced for a study of beta chain features in type 1 diabetes. Via CD45RO/CCR7/CD25/CD127/CD95/CD27, cells of the CD4+ naive, central memory, regulatory and stem cell-like memory subsets were sorted. Isolated RNA was reverse transcribed in full, so expressed TCRB transcripts were sequenced. Method: immunoSEQ multiplex PCR; TCRdb's copy keeps in-frame clones and lacks some. The table has 350,000 to 400,000 clones, roughly 16% seen once. CDR3 size: 14 residues. Losses at the gene ends were 4 bases for V and 3 bases for J; bases not matched to a gene: 2. Germline V gene lookup returns CDR1 SQVTM and CDR2 ANQGSEA.

This clonotype originated in a young woman in good health. The chain joins TRBV29-1 to TRBJ2-7; 14 bases are a match to TRBD2. What was sequenced was naive CD4+ T cells from blood. DNA of the CDR3: TGCAGCGTTGGGACTAGCGGGAGGCACTACGAGCAGTACTTC. Translating it yields CSVGTSGRHYEQYF.